The 9 T cell receptor beta chains below were found in one sample sequenced in a study of CD8+ T cells in alopecia areata. TCR sequencing used cDNA made by reverse transcription of extracted RNA. Repertoires were generated with immunoSEQ multiplex PCR, while TCRdb's copy carries only in-frame clones and drops some. The sample lists approximately 180,000 clones, 50% to 60% occurring once. The source material was CD4+ T cells sorted from blood, sampled at week 0. These receptors all come from a human donor with alopecia areata.

The chain joins TRBV11-1 to TRBJ1-6; 7 bases line up with TRBD1. The junction had 9 bases not matched to a gene; V was cut back by 5 bases and J by 8 bases. CDR1 SGHAT and CDR2 FQDESV come from the germline V gene (reference sequence). The CDR3 extends over 15 amino acids. CDR3 sequence: CASSARQGLHSPLHF. The CDR3 DNA reads TGTGCCAGCAGCGCCCGACAGGGTTTGCATTCACCCCTCCACTTT.

The V gene is TRBV29-1, the J gene TRBJ2-2; 7 nucleotides align to TRBD1. CDR3 length: 13 amino acids. Germline V lookup: CDR1 SQVTM, CDR2 ANQGSEA. Germline trimming cut 7 bases from V and 8 bases from J; bases unmatched to any gene: 10. The CDR3 region has the DNA TGCAGCGCTGTCACAGGGGTTACTGGGGAGCTGTTTTTT. This codes for CSAVTGVTGELFF.

This clone has only a few counts. The rearrangement joins TRBV19 to TRBJ2-5, with TRBD2 identical over 12 bases. The CDR3 loop spans 15 amino acids. CDR1 is LNHDA, CDR2 SQIVND, per germline (reference sequence). With 2 bases clipped from V and 2 bases from J, the junction kept 0 bases outside the gene matches. CDR3 bases: TGTGCCAGTAGTATAACTAGCGGGGGGCAAGAGACCCAGTACTTC. It yields the protein CASSITSGGQETQYF.

The gene calls are TRBV11-2 and TRBJ2-5; no reliable D call. The CDR3 has 13 residues. Trimming removed 4 bases from V and 4 bases from J, with 10 bases in between. Germline V gene lookup returns CDR1 SGHAT and CDR2 FQNNGV. The CDR3 DNA sequence: TGTGCCAGCAGCTCCATCCCAGGAGAGACCCAGTACTTC. Translation gives CASSSIPGETQYF.

This clone has a handful of counts. The chain joins TRBV4-1 to TRBJ1-5; D ambiguous. The CDR3 extends over 13 amino acids. The V and J ends lost 1 base and 1 base respectively, with 2 bases between them. CDR1 is MGHRA and CDR2 is YSYEKL in the germline V gene. Here the CDR3 DNA reads TGCGCCAGCAGCCAAGTCAGCAATCAGCCCCAGCATTTT. This translates into CASSQVSNQPQHF.

The chain is built from TRBV6-1 and TRBJ2-3; D gene uncertain. Deletions cut 0 bases from V and 0 bases from J, with 10 bases between. This CDR3 spans 16 amino acids. Per the germline V gene, CDR1 is MNHNS and CDR2 is SASEGT. The CDR3 region has the DNA TGTGCCAGCAGTGAAGCCGTCCAGAGAAGCACAGATACGCAGTATTTT. Amino acid sequence: CASSEAVQRSTDTQYF.

V and J are TRBV9 and TRBJ2-2; no reliable D call. This CDR3 comprises 12 residues. Looked up from germline, CDR1 is SGDLS and CDR2 is YYNGEE. Trimming stripped 0 bases from V and 7 bases from J, with 4 bases between. CDR3 sequence: CASSVVGGELFF. CDR3 sequence (DNA): TGTGCCAGCAGCGTAGTCGGCGGGGAGCTGTTTTTT.

V is TRBV7-8 and J is TRBJ2-3, with D possibly being TRBD1 (5 bases). The CDR3 consists of 17 residues. Germline V CDR1 and CDR2: SGHVS, FQNEAQ. Trimming stripped 6 bases from V and 2 bases from J, with 21 bases between. For the CDR3, the DNA is TGTGCCAGCAGACAAAGGGGCATTTTGAGGACCACAGATACGCAGTATTTT. Translated, it gives CASRQRGILRTTDTQYF. Full variable domain (remainder filled in from reference TRBV7-8 and TRBJ2-3): GAGVSQSPRYKVAKRGQDVALRCDPISGHVSLFWYQQALGQGPEFLTYFQNEAQLDKSGLPSDRFFAERPEGSVSTLKIQRTQQEDSAVYLCASRQRGILRTTDTQYFGPGTRLTVL.

The chain employs TRBV11-3 and TRBJ1-1; D gene uncertain. Germline V gives CDR1 SGHNT, CDR2 YENEEA. The CDR3 covers 14 residues. Trimming removed 3 bases at V and 0 bases at J, with 8 bases between. In DNA, the CDR3 is TGTGCCAGCAGCTTCAGAGACCTGAACACTGAAGCTTTCTTT. Protein product: CASSFRDLNTEAFF.